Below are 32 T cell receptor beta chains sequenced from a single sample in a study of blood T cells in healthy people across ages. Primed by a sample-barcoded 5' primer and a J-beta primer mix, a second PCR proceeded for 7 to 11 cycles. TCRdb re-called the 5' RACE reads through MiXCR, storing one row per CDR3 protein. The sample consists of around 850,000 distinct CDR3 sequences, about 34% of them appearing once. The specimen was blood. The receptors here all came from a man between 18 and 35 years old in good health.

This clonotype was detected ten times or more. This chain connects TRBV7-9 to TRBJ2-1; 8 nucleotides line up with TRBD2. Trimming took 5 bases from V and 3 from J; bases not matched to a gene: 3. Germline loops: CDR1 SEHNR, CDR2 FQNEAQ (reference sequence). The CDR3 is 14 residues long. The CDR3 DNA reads TGTGCCAGCAGCCCCACTAGCGGCTACAATGAGCAGTTCTTC. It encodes CASSPTSGYNEQFF.

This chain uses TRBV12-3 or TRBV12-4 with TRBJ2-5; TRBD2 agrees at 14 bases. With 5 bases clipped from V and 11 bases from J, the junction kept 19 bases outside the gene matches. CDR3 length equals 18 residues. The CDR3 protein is CASSRTSGGPSAYNEQYF. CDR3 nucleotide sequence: TGTGCCAGCAGTAGGACTAGCGGGGGGCCATCCGCTTACAATGAGCAGTACTTC.

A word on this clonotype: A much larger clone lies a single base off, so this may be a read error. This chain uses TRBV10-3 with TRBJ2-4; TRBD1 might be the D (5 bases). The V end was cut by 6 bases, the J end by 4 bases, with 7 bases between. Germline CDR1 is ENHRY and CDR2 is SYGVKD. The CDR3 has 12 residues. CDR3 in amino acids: CAISQGKNIQYF. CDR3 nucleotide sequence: TGTGCCATCAGCCAGGGAAAAAACATTCAGTACTTC.

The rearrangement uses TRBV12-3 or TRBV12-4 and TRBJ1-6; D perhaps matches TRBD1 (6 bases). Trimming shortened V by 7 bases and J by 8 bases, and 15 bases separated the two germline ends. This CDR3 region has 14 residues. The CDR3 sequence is CASTQTGGDSPLHF. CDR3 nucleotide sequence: TGTGCCAGCACTCAGACAGGTGGGGATTCACCCCTCCACTTT.

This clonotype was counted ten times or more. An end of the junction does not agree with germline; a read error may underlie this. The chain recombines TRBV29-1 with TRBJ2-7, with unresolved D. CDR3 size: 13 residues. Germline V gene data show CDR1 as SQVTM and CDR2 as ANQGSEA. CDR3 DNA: TGCAGCGTTGAACCGGTCGATTCCTATGAGCAGTACTTC. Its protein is CSVEPVDSYEQYF.

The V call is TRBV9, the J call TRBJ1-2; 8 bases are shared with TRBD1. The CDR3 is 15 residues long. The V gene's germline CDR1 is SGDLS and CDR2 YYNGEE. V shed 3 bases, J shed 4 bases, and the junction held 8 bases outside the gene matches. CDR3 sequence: CASSAPQGAFYGYTF. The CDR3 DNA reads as TGTGCCAGCAGCGCCCCGCAGGGGGCATTCTATGGCTACACCTTC. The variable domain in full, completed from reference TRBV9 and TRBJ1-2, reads DSGVTQTPKHLITATGQRVTLRCSPRSGDLSVYWYQQSLDQGLQFLIQYYNGEERAKGNILERFSAQQFPDLHSELNLSSLELGDSALYFCASSAPQGAFYGYTFGSGTRLTVV.

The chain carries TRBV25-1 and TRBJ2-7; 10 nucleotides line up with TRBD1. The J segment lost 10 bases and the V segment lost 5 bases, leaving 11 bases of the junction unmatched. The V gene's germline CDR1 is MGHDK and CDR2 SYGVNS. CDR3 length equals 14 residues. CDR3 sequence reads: CASSRPGQGGTQYF. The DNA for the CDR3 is TGTGCCAGCAGTCGGCCAGGACAGGGGGGTACCCAGTACTTC.

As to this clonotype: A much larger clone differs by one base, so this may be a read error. The CDR3 spells CASSSATRSETQYF. The CDR3 DNA reads TGTGCCAGCAGCTCTGCGACAAGGTCGGAGACCCAGTACTTC. The gene calls are TRBV7-2 and TRBJ2-5; D is undetermined. CDR1 is SGHTA, CDR2 FQGNSA, per germline. CDR3 size: 14 residues. V was clipped by 4 bases and J by 5 bases, with 14 bases between them.

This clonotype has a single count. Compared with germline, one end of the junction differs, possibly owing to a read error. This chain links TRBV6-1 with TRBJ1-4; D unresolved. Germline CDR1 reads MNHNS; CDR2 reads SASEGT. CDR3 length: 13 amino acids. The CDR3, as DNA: TGTGCCAGCACCGGGAACGGGTATGAAAAACCGTTTTTT. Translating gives CASTGNGYEKPFF.

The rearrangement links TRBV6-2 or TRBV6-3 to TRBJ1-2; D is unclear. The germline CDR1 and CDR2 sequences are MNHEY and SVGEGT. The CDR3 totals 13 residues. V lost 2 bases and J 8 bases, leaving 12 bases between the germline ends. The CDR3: CASSYLGRAGYTF. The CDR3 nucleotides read TGTGCCAGCAGTTACCTCGGGCGTGCCGGCTACACCTTC.

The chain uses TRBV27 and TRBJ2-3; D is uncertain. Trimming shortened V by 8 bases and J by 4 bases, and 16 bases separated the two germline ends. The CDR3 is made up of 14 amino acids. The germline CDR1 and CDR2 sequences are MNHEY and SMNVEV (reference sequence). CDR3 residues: CASQLAAESDTQYF. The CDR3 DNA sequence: TGTGCCAGCCAACTGGCAGCTGAATCAGATACGCAGTATTTT.

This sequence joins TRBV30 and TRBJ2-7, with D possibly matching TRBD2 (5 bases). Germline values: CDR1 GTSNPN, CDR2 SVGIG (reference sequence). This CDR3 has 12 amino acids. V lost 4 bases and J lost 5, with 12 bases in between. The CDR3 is CAWKYEGHEQYF. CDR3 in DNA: TGTGCCTGGAAGTACGAGGGCCACGAGCAGTACTTC. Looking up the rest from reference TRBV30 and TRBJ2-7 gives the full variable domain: SQTIHQWPATLVQPVGSPLSLECTVEGTSNPNLYWYRQAAGRGLQLLFYSVGIGQISSEVPQNLSASRPQDRQFILSSKKLLLSDSGFYLCAWKYEGHEQYFGPGTRLTVT.

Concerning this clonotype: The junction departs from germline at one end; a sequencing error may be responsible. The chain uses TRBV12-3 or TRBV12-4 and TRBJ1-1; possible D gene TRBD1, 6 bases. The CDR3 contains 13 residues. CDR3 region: CAGSLYRATEAFF. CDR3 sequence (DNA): TGTGCCGGCAGTTTATACAGGGCGACTGAAGCTTTCTTT.

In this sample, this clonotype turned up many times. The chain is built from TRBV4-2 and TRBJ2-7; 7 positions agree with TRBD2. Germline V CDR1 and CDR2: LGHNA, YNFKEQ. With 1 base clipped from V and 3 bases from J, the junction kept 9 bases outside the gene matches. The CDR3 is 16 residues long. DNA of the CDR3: TGTGCCAGCAGCCAAGGCCTGGGGGGGGACGGCTACGAGCAGTACTTC. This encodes CASSQGLGGDGYEQYF.

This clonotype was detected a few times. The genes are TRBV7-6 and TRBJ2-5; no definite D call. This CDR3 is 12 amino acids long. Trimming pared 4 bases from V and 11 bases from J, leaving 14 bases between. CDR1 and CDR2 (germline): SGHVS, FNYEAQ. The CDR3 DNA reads TGTGCCAGCAGCTCTCACGCATCAAATCAGTACTTC. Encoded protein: CASSSHASNQYF.

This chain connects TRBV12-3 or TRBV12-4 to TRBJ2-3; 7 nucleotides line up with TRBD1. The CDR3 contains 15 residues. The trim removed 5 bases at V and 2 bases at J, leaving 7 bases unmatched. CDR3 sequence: CASSSQGVLTDTQYF. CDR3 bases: TGTGCCAGCAGTAGTCAGGGGGTTCTCACAGATACGCAGTATTTT.

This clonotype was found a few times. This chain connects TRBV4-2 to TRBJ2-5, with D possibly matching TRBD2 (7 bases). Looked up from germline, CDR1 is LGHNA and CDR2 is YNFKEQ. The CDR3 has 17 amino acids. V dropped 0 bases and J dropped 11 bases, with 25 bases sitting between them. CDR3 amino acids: CASSQDSPRGLDNEQYF. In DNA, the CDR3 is TGTGCCAGCAGCCAAGATTCTCCGCGGGGGCTAGATAATGAGCAGTACTTC.

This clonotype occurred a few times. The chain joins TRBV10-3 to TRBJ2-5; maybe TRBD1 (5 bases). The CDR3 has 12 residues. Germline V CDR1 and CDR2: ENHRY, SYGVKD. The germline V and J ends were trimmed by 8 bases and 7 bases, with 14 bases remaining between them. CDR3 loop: CAIGPQQGTQYF. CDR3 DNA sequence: TGTGCCATCGGGCCGCAGCAGGGGACCCAGTACTTC.

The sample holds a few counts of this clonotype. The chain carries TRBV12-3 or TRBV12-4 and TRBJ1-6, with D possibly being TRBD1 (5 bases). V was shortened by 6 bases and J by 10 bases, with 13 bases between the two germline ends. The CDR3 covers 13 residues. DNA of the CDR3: TGTGCCAGCAGCCCATCCGGGGGGTCACCCCTCCACTTT. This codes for CASSPSGGSPLHF.

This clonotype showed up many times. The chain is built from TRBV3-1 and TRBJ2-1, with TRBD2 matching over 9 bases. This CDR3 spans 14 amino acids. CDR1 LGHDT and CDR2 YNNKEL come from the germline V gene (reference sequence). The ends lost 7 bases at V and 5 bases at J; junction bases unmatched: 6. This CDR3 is CASNELAGNNEQFF. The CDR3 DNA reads TGTGCCAGCAACGAACTAGCGGGTAACAATGAGCAGTTCTTC.

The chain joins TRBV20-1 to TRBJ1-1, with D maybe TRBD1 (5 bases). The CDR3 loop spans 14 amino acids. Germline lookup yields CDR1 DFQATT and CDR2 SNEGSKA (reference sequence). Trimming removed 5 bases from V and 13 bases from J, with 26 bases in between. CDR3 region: CSACPPGQGNKVFF. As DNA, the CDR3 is TGCAGTGCTTGCCCCCCCGGGCAGGGCAACAAGGTTTTCTTT.

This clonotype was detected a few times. The CDR3 DNA reads TGTGCCAGCAGCCTCGCGGGGGCGGACTACAATGAGCAGTTCTTC. It translates to CASSLAGADYNEQFF. This chain joins TRBV7-2 and TRBJ2-1; weak D call: TRBD2 (7 bases). Between the trimmed V and J ends, which lost 5 bases and 3 bases, there was a span of 14 bases. The germline V gene encodes CDR1 SGHTA and CDR2 FQGNSA. This CDR3 spans 15 amino acids.

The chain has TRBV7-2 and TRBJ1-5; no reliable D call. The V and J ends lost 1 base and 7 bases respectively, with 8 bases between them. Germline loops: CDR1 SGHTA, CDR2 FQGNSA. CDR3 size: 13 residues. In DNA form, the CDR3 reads TGTGCCAGCAGCTTAGTAGATAGGCAGCCCCAGCATTTT. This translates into CASSLVDRQPQHF.

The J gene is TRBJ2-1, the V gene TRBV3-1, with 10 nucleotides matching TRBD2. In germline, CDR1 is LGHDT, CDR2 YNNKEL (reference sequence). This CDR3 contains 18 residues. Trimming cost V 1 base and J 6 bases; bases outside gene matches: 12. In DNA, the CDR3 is TGTGCCAGCAGCCAAGTTCCCCTCATTACTAGCGGGGTCAATGAGCAGTTCTTC. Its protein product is CASSQVPLITSGVNEQFF.

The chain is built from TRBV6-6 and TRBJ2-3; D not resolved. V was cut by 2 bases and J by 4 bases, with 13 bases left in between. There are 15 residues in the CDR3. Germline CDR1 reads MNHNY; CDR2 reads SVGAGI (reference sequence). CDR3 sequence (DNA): TGTGCCAGCAGTTACGGAAATCATAAGGCAGATACGCAGTATTTT. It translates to CASSYGNHKADTQYF.

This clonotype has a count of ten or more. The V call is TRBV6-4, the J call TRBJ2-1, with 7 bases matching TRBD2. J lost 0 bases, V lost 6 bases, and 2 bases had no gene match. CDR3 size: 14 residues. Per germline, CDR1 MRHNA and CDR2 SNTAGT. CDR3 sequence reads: CASSGGSSYNEQFF. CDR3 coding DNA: TGTGCCAGCAGCGGGGGGAGCTCCTACAATGAGCAGTTCTTC.

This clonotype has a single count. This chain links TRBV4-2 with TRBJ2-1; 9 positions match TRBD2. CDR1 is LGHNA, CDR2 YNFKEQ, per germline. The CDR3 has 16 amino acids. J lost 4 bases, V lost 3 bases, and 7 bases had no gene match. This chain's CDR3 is CASSHAGTSSYNEQFF. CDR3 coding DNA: TGTGCCAGCAGCCATGCCGGGACTAGCTCTTACAATGAGCAGTTCTTC.

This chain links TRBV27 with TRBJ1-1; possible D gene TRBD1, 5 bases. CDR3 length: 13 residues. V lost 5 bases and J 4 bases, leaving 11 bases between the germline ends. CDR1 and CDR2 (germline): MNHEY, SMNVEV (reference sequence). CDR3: CASSGRRVTEAFF. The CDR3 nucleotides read TGTGCCAGCAGTGGTCGCAGGGTCACTGAAGCTTTCTTT.

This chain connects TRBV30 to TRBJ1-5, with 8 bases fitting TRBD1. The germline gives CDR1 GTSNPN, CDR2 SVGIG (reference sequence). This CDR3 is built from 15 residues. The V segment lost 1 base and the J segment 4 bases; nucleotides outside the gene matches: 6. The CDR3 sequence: CAWSGTGGENQPQHF. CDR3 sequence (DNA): TGTGCCTGGAGTGGAACAGGGGGGGAGAATCAGCCCCAGCATTTT.

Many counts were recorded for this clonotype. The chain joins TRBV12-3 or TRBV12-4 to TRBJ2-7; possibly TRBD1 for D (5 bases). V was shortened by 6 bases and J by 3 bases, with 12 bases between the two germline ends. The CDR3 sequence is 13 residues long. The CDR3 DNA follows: TGTGCCAGCAGACCAGGGTCAGGCTACGAGCAGTACTTC. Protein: CASRPGSGYEQYF.

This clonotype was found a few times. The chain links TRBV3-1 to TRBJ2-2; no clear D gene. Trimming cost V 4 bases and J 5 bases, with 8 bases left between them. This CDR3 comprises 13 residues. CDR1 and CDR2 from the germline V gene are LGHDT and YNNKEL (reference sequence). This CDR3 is CASSPSVTGELFF. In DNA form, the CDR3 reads TGTGCCAGCAGCCCATCGGTGACCGGGGAGCTGTTTTTT.

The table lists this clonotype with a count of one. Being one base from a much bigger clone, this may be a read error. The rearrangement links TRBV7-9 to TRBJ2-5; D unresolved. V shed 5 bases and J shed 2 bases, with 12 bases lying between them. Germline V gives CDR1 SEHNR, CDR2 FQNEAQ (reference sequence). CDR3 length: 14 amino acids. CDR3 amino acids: CASSAPGFQETQYF. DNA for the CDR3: TGTGCCAGCAGCGCGCCGGGTTTTCAAGAGACCCAGTACTTC.